The 5 T cell receptor beta chains listed next were all sequenced from one sample in a study of CD8 T cells in ankylosing spondylitis (dated by TCRdb to about 2017). Receptor amplification or capture employed 5' RACE. Instrument used: Illumina HiSeq 2500. TCRdb cleaned the public reads at Q25 with fastp, built clones with MiXCR and kept in-frame beta chains. Under each unique CDR3 protein, matching rows form one entry showing the most common genes and DNA. The sample profile shows about 190,000 distinct CDR3 sequences; about an eighth of them were found once. The ten largest clonotypes hold approximately 10% of the sample. The sample consisted of blood, either unsorted or a sorted T cell fraction (not recorded which). Source of these receptors: a female donor with ankylosing spondylitis or in good health (not recorded which).

This clonotype was found a few times. The chain links TRBV12-3 or TRBV12-4 to TRBJ2-1; 9 bases agree with TRBD2. The CDR3 has 14 residues. Trimming at V came to 6 bases and at J to 5 bases, leaving 5 bases not matched to a gene. CDR3 sequence reads: CASSLSGRDNEQFF. DNA of the CDR3: TGTGCCAGCAGCCTTAGCGGGAGAGACAATGAGCAGTTCTTC.

Ten or more counts support this clonotype. The chain uses TRBV12-3 or TRBV12-4 and TRBJ2-2; TRBD1 or TRBD2 may be the D gene (6 bases each). The ends were cut back, 5 bases at V and 7 bases at J, with 17 bases in the middle. The CDR3 consists of 15 residues. CDR3: CASSLGGGLIGELFF. CDR3 coding DNA: TGTGCCAGCAGTCTAGGTGGGGGGCTGATCGGGGAGCTGTTTTTT.

This clonotype has only a few counts. The chain joins TRBV28 to TRBJ2-1, with D perhaps matching TRBD1 (6 bases). CDR3 length equals 15 residues. CDR1 is MDHEN and CDR2 is SYDVKM in the germline V gene. V dropped 8 bases and J dropped 10 bases, with 24 bases sitting between them. Here the CDR3 reads CASPPNLDSPSEQFF. DNA for the CDR3: TGTGCCAGCCCACCAAACTTGGACAGCCCGAGCGAGCAGTTCTTC.

In its sample, this clonotype was seen many times. This chain uses TRBV4-1 with TRBJ2-7; TRBD1 agrees at 9 bases. V lost 0 bases to trimming and J lost 7 bases; unmatched junction nucleotides: 7. Per the germline V gene, CDR1 is MGHRA and CDR2 is YSYEKL. This CDR3 region has 15 residues. DNA of the CDR3: TGCGCCAGCAGCCAAGAAGGGACAGGGTTTGGGGAGCAGTACTTC. This codes for CASSQEGTGFGEQYF.

This clonotype has only a few counts. The J gene is TRBJ2-3, the V gene TRBV20-1; D is unresolved. Trimming removed 0 bases from V and 2 bases from J, with 15 bases in between. The germline gives CDR1 DFQATT, CDR2 SNEGSKA (reference sequence). The CDR3 contains 16 residues. CDR3 in amino acids: CSARDAPFRATDTQYF. The CDR3 nucleotides read TGCAGTGCTAGAGATGCGCCTTTTCGGGCCACAGATACGCAGTATTTT.